This T cell receptor (beta chain) was identified during a study of OX40 agonist ivuxolimab in advanced cancers. TCRdb's copy holds only in-frame clones and misses some; the assay was immunoSEQ multiplex PCR. The table shows some 70,000 clones, with over 75% occurring only once. The germline V gene encodes CDR1 SGHTA and CDR2 FQGNSA. Deletions cut 5 bases from V and 6 bases from J, with 6 bases between. CDR3 length: 11 residues. This receptor was taken from an adult with an advanced solid tumor such as melanoma, head and neck, liver or kidney cancer. Material: CD4+ or CD8+ T cells sorted from blood, obtained in a trial of the OX40 agonist ivuxolimab. This sequence joins TRBV7-2 and TRBJ2-3, with D unclear. The CDR3 reads CASSGSDTQYF. CDR3 DNA sequence: TGTGCCAGCAGCGGTTCGGATACGCAGTATTTT. The whole variable domain, remainder taken from reference TRBV7-2 and TRBJ2-3, is GAGVSQSPSNKVTEKGKDVELRCDPISGHTALYWYRQSLGQGLEFLIYFQGNSAPDKSGLPSDRFSAERTGGSVSTLTIQRTQQEDSAVYLCASSGSDTQYFGPGTRLTVL.